This is a list of T cell receptor beta chains from one sample in a study of shared clonotypes between healthy human individuals. Using immunoSEQ multiplex PCR, the repertoire was profiled, and TCRdb retains in-frame clones only, with some absent. Here the sample spans 2 million to 2.5 million clones, approximately 95% being singletons. Sequenced: naive CD4+ T cells from PBMCs. Receptors were obtained from a man younger than 35 in good health. Some clones in this sample may be carry-over from other donors' samples. The CDR3 runs from the conserved cysteine through the conserved F or W. D genes are given only for firm matches. For some rows the clone size is stated as once, few or many, or as a class when expanded; others skip it.

d_gene: -; j_gene: TRBJ1-5; abundance: once; v_gene: TRBV27; CDR3aa: CASRTGQYNQPQHF; CDR3nt: TGTGCCAGCAGGACAGGACAGTACAATCAGCCCCAGCATTTT
d_gene: -; j_gene: TRBJ2-5; abundance: -; v_gene: TRBV18; CDR3aa: CASSPGGRETQYF; CDR3nt: TGTGCCAGCTCACCCGGGGGAAGGGAGACCCAGTACTTC
d_gene: -; j_gene: TRBJ1-1; abundance: few; v_gene: TRBV5-4; CDR3aa: CASSLFEGLTEAFF; CDR3nt: TGTGCCAGCAGCTTGTTCGAGGGGCTCACTGAAGCTTTCTTT
d_gene: -; j_gene: TRBJ2-2; abundance: -; v_gene: TRBV15; CDR3aa: CATRGPNTGELFF; CDR3nt: TGTGCAACCAGGGGTCCTAACACCGGGGAGCTGTTTTTT
d_gene: TRBD1; j_gene: TRBJ2-5; abundance: -; v_gene: TRBV18; CDR3aa: CASSLGQAEETQYF; CDR3nt: TGTGCCAGCTCCCTGGGACAGGCGGAAGAGACCCAGTACTTC
d_gene: TRBD2; j_gene: TRBJ2-1; abundance: -; v_gene: TRBV11-2; CDR3aa: CASSSFSGNYNEQFF; CDR3nt: TGTGCCAGCAGCTCCTTTAGCGGGAACTACAATGAGCAGTTCTTC
d_gene: -; j_gene: TRBJ2-3; abundance: -; v_gene: TRBV19; CDR3aa: CASSIQPSTDTQYF; CDR3nt: TGTGCCAGTAGTATTCAACCTAGCACAGATACGCAGTATTTT
d_gene: -; j_gene: TRBJ2-5; abundance: -; v_gene: TRBV18; CDR3aa: CASSPQTGEGSQYF; CDR3nt: TGTGCCAGCTCACCACAAACGGGAGAGGGGAGCCAGTACTTC
d_gene: -; j_gene: TRBJ1-1; abundance: few; v_gene: TRBV4-2; CDR3aa: CASSISLNTEAFF; CDR3nt: TGTGCCAGCAGTATCAGCCTAAACACTGAAGCTTTCTTT
d_gene: -; j_gene: TRBJ1-5; abundance: few; v_gene: TRBV19; CDR3aa: CASSTQYSNQPQHF; CDR3nt: TGTGCCAGTAGTACACAGTATAGCAATCAGCCCCAGCATTTT
d_gene: TRBD2; j_gene: TRBJ2-3; abundance: -; v_gene: TRBV7-2; CDR3aa: CASSRRKGLAGVGDTQYF; CDR3nt: TGTGCCAGCAGCCGCCGGAAGGGACTAGCGGGAGTCGGAGATACGCAGTATTTT
d_gene: -; j_gene: TRBJ2-2; abundance: -; v_gene: TRBV11-3; CDR3aa: CASSPLGRGVTGELFF; CDR3nt: TGTGCCAGCAGCCCCCTGGGCAGGGGAGTCACCGGGGAGCTGTTTTTT
d_gene: -; j_gene: TRBJ1-2; abundance: -; v_gene: TRBV5-8; CDR3aa: CASSPGPLNYGYTF; CDR3nt: TGTGCCAGCAGCCCGGGGCCTCTTAACTATGGCTACACCTTC
d_gene: -; j_gene: TRBJ1-1; abundance: -; v_gene: TRBV29-1; CDR3aa: CSVGPLFAVEAFF; CDR3nt: TGCAGCGTTGGTCCTCTTTTTGCGGTGGAAGCTTTCTTT
d_gene: -; j_gene: TRBJ1-6; abundance: -; v_gene: TRBV30; CDR3aa: CATGPLHF; CDR3nt: TGTGCCACCGGACCCCTCCACTTT
d_gene: TRBD2; j_gene: TRBJ2-5; abundance: -; v_gene: TRBV6-5; CDR3aa: CASSYRRTSGRGTQYF; CDR3nt: TGTGCCAGCAGTTACCGCAGGACTAGCGGGAGAGGGACCCAGTACTTC
d_gene: TRBD1; j_gene: TRBJ1-1; abundance: -; v_gene: TRBV9; CDR3aa: CASSVGPGGEGEAFF; CDR3nt: TGTGCCAGCAGCGTAGGTCCAGGGGGCGAAGGTGAAGCTTTCTTT
d_gene: TRBD2; j_gene: TRBJ2-1; abundance: -; v_gene: TRBV29-1; CDR3aa: CSVAWTSGRAYNEQFF; CDR3nt: TGCAGCGTTGCCTGGACTAGCGGGAGGGCCTACAATGAGCAGTTCTTC
d_gene: TRBD1; j_gene: TRBJ2-2; abundance: -; v_gene: TRBV6-6; CDR3aa: CASSRTGAGELFF; CDR3nt: TGTGCCAGCAGCCGAACAGGGGCCGGGGAGCTGTTTTTT
d_gene: TRBD2; j_gene: TRBJ2-7; abundance: -; v_gene: TRBV18; CDR3aa: CASSQGLAAYEQYF; CDR3nt: TGTGCCAGCTCACAAGGACTAGCGGCCTACGAGCAGTACTTC
d_gene: -; j_gene: TRBJ1-5; abundance: -; v_gene: TRBV2; CDR3aa: CASSAGVSNQPQHF; CDR3nt: TGTGCCAGCAGTGCGGGGGTTAGCAATCAGCCCCAGCATTTT
d_gene: -; j_gene: TRBJ1-2; abundance: -; v_gene: TRBV12-2; CDR3aa: CASRPPGAIKRGYTF; CDR3nt: TGTGCAAGTCGCCCACCGGGAGCTATAAAGCGTGGCTACACCTTC
d_gene: -; j_gene: TRBJ1-5; abundance: once; v_gene: TRBV19; CDR3aa: CATSQAAGQPQHF; CDR3nt: TGTGCCACCAGTCAGGCGGCAGGACAGCCCCAGCATTTT
d_gene: -; j_gene: TRBJ1-5; abundance: once; v_gene: TRBV6-4; CDR3aa: CASSETYNQPQHF; CDR3nt: TGTGCCAGCAGTGAGACCTACAATCAGCCCCAGCATTTT
d_gene: -; j_gene: TRBJ1-5; abundance: -; v_gene: TRBV16; CDR3aa: CASSQSGADQPQHF; CDR3nt: TGTGCCAGCAGCCAATCGGGGGCGGATCAGCCCCAGCATTTT
d_gene: -; j_gene: TRBJ2-5; abundance: -; v_gene: TRBV4-1; CDR3aa: CASSLGRQETQYF; CDR3nt: TGCGCCAGCAGCCTCGGGCGGCAAGAGACCCAGTACTTC
d_gene: TRBD1; j_gene: TRBJ1-2; abundance: -; v_gene: TRBV27; CDR3aa: CASSSGTGGPVGRGYTF; CDR3nt: TGTGCCAGCAGTTCCGGGACAGGGGGCCCAGTAGGTCGTGGCTACACCTTC
d_gene: TRBD1; j_gene: TRBJ1-2; abundance: once; v_gene: TRBV28; CDR3aa: CASSSGQGSKGYTF; CDR3nt: TGTGCCAGCAGCTCTGGACAGGGCTCTAAGGGCTACACCTTC
d_gene: -; j_gene: TRBJ2-5; abundance: -; v_gene: TRBV5-1; CDR3aa: CASSFKDNQETQYF; CDR3nt: TGCGCCAGCAGCTTTAAGGACAACCAAGAGACCCAGTACTTC
d_gene: -; j_gene: TRBJ1-4; abundance: once; v_gene: TRBV19; CDR3aa: CASKNEKLFF; CDR3nt: TGTGCCAGTAAAAATGAAAAACTGTTTTTT
d_gene: -; j_gene: TRBJ2-7; abundance: once; v_gene: TRBV7-8; CDR3aa: CASSPRRLPSYEQYF; CDR3nt: TGTGCCAGCAGCCCCCGGCGGCTACCTTCCTACGAGCAGTACTTC
d_gene: -; j_gene: TRBJ2-7; abundance: -; v_gene: TRBV14; CDR3aa: CASSQASGYEQYF; CDR3nt: TGTGCCAGCAGCCAGGCTTCCGGATACGAGCAGTACTTC
d_gene: TRBD2; j_gene: TRBJ2-1; abundance: -; v_gene: TRBV10-1; CDR3aa: CASSESQLGGRTYNEQFF; CDR3nt: TGCGCCAGCAGTGAGTCGCAGTTGGGAGGGCGAACCTACAATGAGCAGTTCTTC
d_gene: TRBD1; j_gene: TRBJ1-2; abundance: -; v_gene: TRBV28; CDR3aa: CASSSGQGLWGYGYTF; CDR3nt: TGTGCCAGCAGTTCGGGACAGGGGCTTTGGGGCTATGGCTACACCTTC
d_gene: -; j_gene: TRBJ2-3; abundance: -; v_gene: TRBV5-1; CDR3aa: CASSSFGASTDTQYF; CDR3nt: TGCGCCAGCAGCTCGTTCGGGGCTAGCACAGATACGCAGTATTTT
d_gene: -; j_gene: TRBJ2-7; abundance: -; v_gene: TRBV7-9; CDR3aa: CASSSYSYEQYF; CDR3nt: TGTGCCAGCAGCTCCTACTCCTACGAGCAGTACTTC
d_gene: TRBD2; j_gene: TRBJ2-7; abundance: few; v_gene: TRBV28; CDR3aa: CASSKRGLAGAYEQYF; CDR3nt: TGTGCCAGCAGCAAGCGAGGACTAGCGGGGGCCTACGAGCAGTACTTC
d_gene: TRBD1; j_gene: TRBJ2-2; abundance: -; v_gene: TRBV28; CDR3aa: CTSVPGTGLTGELFF; CDR3nt: TGTACCAGCGTACCCGGGACAGGGCTCACCGGGGAGCTGTTTTTT
d_gene: -; j_gene: TRBJ1-5; abundance: -; v_gene: TRBV28; CDR3aa: CASSPALRGIQPQHF; CDR3nt: TGTGCCAGCAGCCCAGCCCTAAGGGGTATTCAGCCCCAGCATTTT
d_gene: -; j_gene: TRBJ2-7; abundance: -; v_gene: TRBV28; CDR3aa: CASSPRDGYEQYF; CDR3nt: TGTGCCAGCAGTCCCCGGGATGGGTACGAGCAGTACTTC
d_gene: -; j_gene: TRBJ1-1; abundance: -; v_gene: TRBV7-3; CDR3aa: CASSLTGFTEAFF; CDR3nt: TGTGCCAGCAGCTTAACGGGGTTCACTGAAGCTTTCTTT
d_gene: -; j_gene: TRBJ2-7; abundance: -; v_gene: TRBV7-2; CDR3aa: CASSPRPTPDEQYF; CDR3nt: TGTGCCAGCAGCCCCCGCCCCACTCCGGACGAGCAGTACTTC
d_gene: -; j_gene: TRBJ2-7; abundance: -; v_gene: TRBV6-1; CDR3aa: CASSERRDYEQYF; CDR3nt: TGTGCCAGCAGTGAAAGGCGGGACTACGAGCAGTACTTC
d_gene: TRBD1; j_gene: TRBJ2-1; abundance: -; v_gene: TRBV6-1; CDR3aa: CASSEPRGNEQFF; CDR3nt: TGTGCCAGCAGTGAACCCAGGGGGAATGAGCAGTTCTTC
d_gene: -; j_gene: TRBJ1-1; abundance: once; v_gene: TRBV5-1; CDR3aa: CASSPSTGDTEAFF; CDR3nt: TGCGCCAGCAGCCCGTCAACAGGAGACACTGAAGCTTTCTTT